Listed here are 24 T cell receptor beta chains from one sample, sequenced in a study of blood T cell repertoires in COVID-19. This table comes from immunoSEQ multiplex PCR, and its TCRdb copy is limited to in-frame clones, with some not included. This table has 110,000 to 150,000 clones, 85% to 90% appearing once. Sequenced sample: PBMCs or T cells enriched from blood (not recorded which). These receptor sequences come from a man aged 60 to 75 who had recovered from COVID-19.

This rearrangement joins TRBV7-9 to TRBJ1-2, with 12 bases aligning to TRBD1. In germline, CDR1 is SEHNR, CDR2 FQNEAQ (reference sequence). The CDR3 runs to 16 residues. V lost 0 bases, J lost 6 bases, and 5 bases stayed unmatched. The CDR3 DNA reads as TGTGCCAGCAGCTTAGCGGGACAGGGGGCGGGCGATGGCTACACCTTC. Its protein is CASSLAGQGAGDGYTF.

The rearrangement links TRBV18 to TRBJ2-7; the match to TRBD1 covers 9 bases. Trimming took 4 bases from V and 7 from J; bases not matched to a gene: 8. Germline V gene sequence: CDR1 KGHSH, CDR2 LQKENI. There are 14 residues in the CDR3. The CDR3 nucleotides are TGTGCCAGCTCACGGACAGGGGACCCCCTAGAGCAGTACTTC. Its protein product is CASSRTGDPLEQYF.

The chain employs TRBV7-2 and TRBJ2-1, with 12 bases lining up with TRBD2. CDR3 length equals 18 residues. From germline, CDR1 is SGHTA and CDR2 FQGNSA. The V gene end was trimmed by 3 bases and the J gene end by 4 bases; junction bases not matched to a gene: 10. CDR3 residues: CASSFRRTSGTSYNEQFF. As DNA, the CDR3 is TGTGCCAGCAGCTTCCGACGGACTAGCGGGACTTCTTACAATGAGCAGTTCTTC.

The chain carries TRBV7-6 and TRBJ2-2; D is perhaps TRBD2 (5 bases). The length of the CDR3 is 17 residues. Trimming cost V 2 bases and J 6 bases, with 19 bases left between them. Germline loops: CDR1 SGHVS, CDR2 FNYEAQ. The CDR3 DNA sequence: TGTGCCAGCAGCTTACGGGGAAAGGAGGTGGGCGCCGGGGAGCTGTTTTTT. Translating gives CASSLRGKEVGAGELFF.

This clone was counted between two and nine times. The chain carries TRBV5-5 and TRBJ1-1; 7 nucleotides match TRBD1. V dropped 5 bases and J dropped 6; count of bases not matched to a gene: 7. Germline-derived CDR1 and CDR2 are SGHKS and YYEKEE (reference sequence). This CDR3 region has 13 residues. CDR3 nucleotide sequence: TGTGCCAGCAGTATCACAGGGGTCGCTGAAGCTTTCTTT. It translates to CASSITGVAEAFF.

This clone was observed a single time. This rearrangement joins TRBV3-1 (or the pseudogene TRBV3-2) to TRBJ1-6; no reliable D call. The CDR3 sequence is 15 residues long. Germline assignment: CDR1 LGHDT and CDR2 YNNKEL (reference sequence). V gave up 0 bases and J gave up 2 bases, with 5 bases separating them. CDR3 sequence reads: CASSQEAPYNSPLHF. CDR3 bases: TGTGCCAGCAGCCAAGAGGCACCCTATAATTCACCCCTCCACTTT.

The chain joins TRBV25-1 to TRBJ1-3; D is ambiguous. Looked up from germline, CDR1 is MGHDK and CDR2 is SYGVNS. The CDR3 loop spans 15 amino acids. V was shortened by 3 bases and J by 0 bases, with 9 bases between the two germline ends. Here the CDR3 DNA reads TGTGCCAGCAGTGATGCCATCGGCTCTGGAAACACCATATATTTT. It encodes CASSDAIGSGNTIYF.

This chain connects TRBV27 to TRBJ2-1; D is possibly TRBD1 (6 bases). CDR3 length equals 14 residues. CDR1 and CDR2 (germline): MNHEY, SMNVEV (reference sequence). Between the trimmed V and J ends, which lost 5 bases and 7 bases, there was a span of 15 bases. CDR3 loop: CASSPGHLRNEQFF. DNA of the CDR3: TGTGCCAGCAGTCCGGGACACCTTAGGAATGAGCAGTTCTTC.

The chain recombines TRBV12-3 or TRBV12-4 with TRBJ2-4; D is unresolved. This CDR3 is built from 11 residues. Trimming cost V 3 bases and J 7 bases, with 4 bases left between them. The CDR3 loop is CASSFRNIQYF. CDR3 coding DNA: TGTGCCAGCAGTTTTCGTAACATTCAGTACTTC.

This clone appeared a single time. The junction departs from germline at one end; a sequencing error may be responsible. CDR3 nucleotide sequence: TGTGCCACCAGCAGAGATCTAGCGATTGTCTTC. This translates into CATSRDLAIVF. This chain uses TRBV15 with TRBJ2-7; D might be TRBD2 (6 bases). CDR3 size: 11 residues. Looked up from germline, CDR1 is LNHNV and CDR2 is YYDKDF (reference sequence).

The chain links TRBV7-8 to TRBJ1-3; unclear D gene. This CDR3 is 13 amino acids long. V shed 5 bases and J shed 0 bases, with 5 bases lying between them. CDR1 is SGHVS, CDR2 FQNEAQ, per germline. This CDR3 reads CASSQSSGNTIYF. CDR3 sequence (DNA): TGTGCCAGCAGCCAGAGCTCTGGAAACACCATATATTTT.

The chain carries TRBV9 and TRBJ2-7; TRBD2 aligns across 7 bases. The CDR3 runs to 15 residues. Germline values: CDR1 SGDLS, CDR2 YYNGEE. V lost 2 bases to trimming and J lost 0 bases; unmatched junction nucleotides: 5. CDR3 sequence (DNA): TGTGCCAGCAGCGTTGGTCGGGGGGTCTCCTACGAGCAGTACTTC. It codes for CASSVGRGVSYEQYF.

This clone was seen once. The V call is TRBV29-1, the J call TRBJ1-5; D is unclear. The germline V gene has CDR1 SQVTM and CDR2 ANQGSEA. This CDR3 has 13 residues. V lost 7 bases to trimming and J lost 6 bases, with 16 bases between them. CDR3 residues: CSALGLGGQPQHF. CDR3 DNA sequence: TGCAGCGCTCTAGGACTGGGTGGTCAGCCCCAGCATTTT.

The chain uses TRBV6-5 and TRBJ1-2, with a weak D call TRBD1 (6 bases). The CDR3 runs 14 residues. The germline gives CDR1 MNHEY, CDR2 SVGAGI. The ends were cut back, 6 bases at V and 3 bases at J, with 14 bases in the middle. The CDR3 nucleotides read TGTGCCAGCAGGGCGCCCTCAGGGGACTATGGCTACACCTTC. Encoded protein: CASRAPSGDYGYTF.

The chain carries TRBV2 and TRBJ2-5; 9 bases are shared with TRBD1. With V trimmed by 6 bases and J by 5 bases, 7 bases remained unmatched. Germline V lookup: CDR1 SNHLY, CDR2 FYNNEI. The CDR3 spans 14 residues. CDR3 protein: CASRQGAKVETQYF. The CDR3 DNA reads TGTGCCAGCAGACAGGGGGCGAAAGTTGAGACCCAGTACTTC.

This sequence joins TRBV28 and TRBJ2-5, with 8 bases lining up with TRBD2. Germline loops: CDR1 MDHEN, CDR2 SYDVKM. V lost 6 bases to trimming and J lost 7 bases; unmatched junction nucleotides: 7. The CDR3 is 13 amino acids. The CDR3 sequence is CASRLSGIGTQYF. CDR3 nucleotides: TGTGCCAGCAGACTTAGCGGGATCGGGACCCAGTACTTC.

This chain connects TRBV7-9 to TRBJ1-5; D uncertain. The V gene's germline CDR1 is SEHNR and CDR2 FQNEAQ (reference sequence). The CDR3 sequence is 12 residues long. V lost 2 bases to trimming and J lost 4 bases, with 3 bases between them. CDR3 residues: CASSLLNQPQHF. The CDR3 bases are TGTGCCAGCAGCTTACTTAATCAGCCCCAGCATTTT.

This CDR3 is CASSGEAPYGYTF. The CDR3 DNA follows: TGTGCCAGCTCGGGGGAGGCCCCCTATGGCTACACCTTC. This sequence joins TRBV7-9 and TRBJ1-2; D might be TRBD1 (5 bases). V shed 8 bases and J shed 4 bases, with 14 bases lying between them. The CDR3 is made up of 13 amino acids. Germline CDR1 is SEHNR and CDR2 is FQNEAQ (reference sequence).

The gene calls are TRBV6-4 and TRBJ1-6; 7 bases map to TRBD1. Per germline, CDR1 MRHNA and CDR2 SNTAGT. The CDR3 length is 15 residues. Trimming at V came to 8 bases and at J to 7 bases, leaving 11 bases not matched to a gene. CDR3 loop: CASRTEGAHNSPLHF. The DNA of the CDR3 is TGTGCCAGCCGGACTGAGGGGGCTCACAATTCACCCCTCCACTTT.

The CDR3 protein is CATQPQETQYF. Here the CDR3 DNA reads TGTGCCACACAGCCCCAAGAGACCCAGTACTTC. The chain recombines TRBV7-8 with TRBJ2-5; no firm D call. Trimming left V 10 bases short and J 1 base short, with 7 bases between. This CDR3 region has 11 residues. Germline V gene data show CDR1 as SGHVS and CDR2 as FQNEAQ. The full variable domain, in which reference TRBV7-8 and TRBJ2-5 provide the parts outside the CDR3, is GAGVSQSPRYKVAKRGQDVALRCDPISGHVSLFWYQQALGQGPEFLTYFQNEAQLDKSGLPSDRFFAERPEGSVSTLKIQRTQQEDSAVYLCATQPQETQYFGPGTRLLVL.

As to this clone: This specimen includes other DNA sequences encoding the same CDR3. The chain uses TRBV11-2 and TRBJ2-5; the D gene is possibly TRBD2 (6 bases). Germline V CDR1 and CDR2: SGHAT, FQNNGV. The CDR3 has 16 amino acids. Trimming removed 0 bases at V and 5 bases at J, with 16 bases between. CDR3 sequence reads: CASSLDGGARRETQYF. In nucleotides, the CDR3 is TGTGCCAGCAGCTTAGATGGCGGGGCTCGTCGGGAGACCCAGTACTTC.

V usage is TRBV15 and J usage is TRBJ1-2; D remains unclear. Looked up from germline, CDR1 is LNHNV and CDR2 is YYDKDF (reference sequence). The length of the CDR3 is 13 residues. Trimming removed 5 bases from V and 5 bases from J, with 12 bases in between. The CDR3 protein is CATSGLNTYGYTF. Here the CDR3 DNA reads TGTGCCACCAGCGGCCTCAACACATATGGCTACACCTTC. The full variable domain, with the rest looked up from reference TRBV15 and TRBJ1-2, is DAMVIQNPRYQVTQFGKPVTLSCSQTLNHNVMYWYQQKSSQAPKLLFHYYDKDFNNEADTPDNFQSRRPNTSFCFLDIRSPGLGDTAMYLCATSGLNTYGYTFGSGTRLTVV.

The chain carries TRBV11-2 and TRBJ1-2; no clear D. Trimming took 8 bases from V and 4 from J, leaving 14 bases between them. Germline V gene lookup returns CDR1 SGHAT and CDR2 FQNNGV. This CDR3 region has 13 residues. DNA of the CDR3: TGTGCCAGCTCCTCGGCCGGAGGCTATGGCTACACCTTC. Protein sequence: CASSSAGGYGYTF.

CDR3 DNA sequence: TGCGCCAGCAGCTTGACCTACGGGGGGCCGAACACTGAAGCTTTCTTT. This gives the protein CASSLTYGGPNTEAFF. This chain connects TRBV5-1 to TRBJ1-1, with TRBD1 as a possible D gene (6 bases). Deletions cut 1 base from V and 1 base from J, with 14 bases between. Germline V CDR1 and CDR2: SGHRS, YFSETQ. CDR3 size: 16 residues.